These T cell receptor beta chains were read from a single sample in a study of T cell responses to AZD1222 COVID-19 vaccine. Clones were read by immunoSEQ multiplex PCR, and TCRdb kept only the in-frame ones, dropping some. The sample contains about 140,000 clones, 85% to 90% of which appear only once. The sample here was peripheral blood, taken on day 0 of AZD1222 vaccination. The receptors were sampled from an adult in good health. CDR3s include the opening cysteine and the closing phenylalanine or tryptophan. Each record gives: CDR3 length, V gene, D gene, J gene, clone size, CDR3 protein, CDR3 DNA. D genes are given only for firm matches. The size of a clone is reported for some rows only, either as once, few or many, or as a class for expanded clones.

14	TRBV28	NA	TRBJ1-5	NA	CASSLAGPREPQHF	TGTGCCAGCAGTTTAGCAGGGCCTCGTGAGCCCCAGCATTTT
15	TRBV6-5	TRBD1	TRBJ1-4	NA	CASSYSQGVGEKLFF	TGTGCCAGCAGTTACTCACAGGGGGTAGGCGAAAAACTGTTTTTT
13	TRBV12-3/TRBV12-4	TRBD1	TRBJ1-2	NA	CASSLGTEHGYTF	TGTGCCAGCAGTCTCGGGACAGAACATGGCTACACCTTC
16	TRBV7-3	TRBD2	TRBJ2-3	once	CASSLIAGGPTDTQYF	TGTGCCAGCAGCTTAATAGCGGGAGGGCCAACAGATACGCAGTATTTT
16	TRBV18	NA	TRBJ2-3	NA	CASSPLGPGGTDTQYF	TGTGCCAGCTCACCACTAGGTCCGGGGGGCACAGATACGCAGTATTTT
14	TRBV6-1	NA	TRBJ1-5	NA	CASSEGATNQPQHF	TGTGCCAGCAGTGAGGGAGCCACAAATCAGCCCCAGCATTTT
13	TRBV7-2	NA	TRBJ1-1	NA	CASSKGQNTEAFF	TGTGCCAGCAGCAAGGGACAGAACACTGAAGCTTTCTTT
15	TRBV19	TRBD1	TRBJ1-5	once	CASSTDRARNQPQHF	TGTGCCAGTAGTACGGACAGGGCGCGCAATCAGCCCCAGCATTTT
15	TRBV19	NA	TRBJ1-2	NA	CASSSGPGAGYGYTF	TGTGCCAGTAGTAGTGGACCGGGCGCGGGCTATGGCTACACCTTC
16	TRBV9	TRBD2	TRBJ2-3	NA	CASSVAPSGRTDTQYF	TGTGCCAGCAGCGTAGCTCCTAGCGGGCGTACAGATACGCAGTATTTT
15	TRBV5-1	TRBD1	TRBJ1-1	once	CASNQAGTGGFEAFF	TGCGCCAGCAACCAGGCCGGGACAGGGGGTTTTGAAGCTTTCTTT
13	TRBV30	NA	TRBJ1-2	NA	CAWSRPRIYGYTF	TGTGCCTGGAGTAGGCCCAGGATCTATGGCTACACCTTC
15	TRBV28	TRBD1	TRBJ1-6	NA	CATRGWGQPNSPLHF	TGTGCCACTAGGGGGTGGGGACAGCCGAATTCACCCCTCCACTTT
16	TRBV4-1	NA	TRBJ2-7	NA	CASSQESVGVSYEQYF	TGCGCCAGCAGCCAAGAGTCAGTAGGGGTGTCCTACGAGCAGTACTTC
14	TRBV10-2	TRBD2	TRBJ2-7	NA	CASSTDSGSHEQYF	TGCGCCAGCAGTACTGATAGCGGGAGCCACGAGCAGTACTTC
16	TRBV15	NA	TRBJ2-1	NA	CATSPRGGSSYNEQFF	TGTGCCACCAGCCCCAGGGGGGGGTCGTCCTACAATGAGCAGTTCTTC
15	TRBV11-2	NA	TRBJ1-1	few	CASGKTSIWGTEAFF	TGTGCCAGCGGTAAGACCTCCATCTGGGGAACTGAAGCTTTCTTT
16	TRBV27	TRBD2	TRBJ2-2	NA	CASSPRTGGPHGELFF	TGTGCCAGCAGTCCACGGACGGGGGGGCCTCACGGGGAGCTGTTTTTT
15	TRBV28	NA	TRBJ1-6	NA	CASSFPGSNNSPLHF	TGTGCCAGCAGTTTCCCGGGTAGCAACAATTCACCCCTCCACTTT
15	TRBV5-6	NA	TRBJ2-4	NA	CASSPGTPAKNIQYF	TGTGCCAGCAGCCCAGGGACCCCAGCCAAAAACATTCAGTACTTC
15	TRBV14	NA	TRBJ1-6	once	CASSRRTAPDSPLHF	TGTGCCAGCAGCCGGCGGACGGCTCCGGATTCACCCCTCCACTTT
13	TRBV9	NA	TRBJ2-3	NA	CASSRAGVDTQYF	TGTGCCAGCAGCCGTGCCGGAGTTGATACGCAGTATTTT
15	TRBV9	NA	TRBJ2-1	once	CASSSRGGKENEQFF	TGTGCCAGCAGCTCACGTGGGGGGAAAGAGAATGAGCAGTTCTTC
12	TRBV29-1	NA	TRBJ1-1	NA	CSSGTGNTEAFF	TGCAGCTCGGGCACAGGGAACACTGAAGCTTTCTTT
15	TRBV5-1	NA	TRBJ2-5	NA	CASSWGDPNLETQYF	TGCGCCAGCAGTTGGGGGGACCCTAATCTCGAGACCCAGTACTTC
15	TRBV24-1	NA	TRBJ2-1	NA	CATSDLRREGNEQFF	TGTGCCACCAGTGATTTGAGGCGGGAAGGTAATGAGCAGTTCTTC
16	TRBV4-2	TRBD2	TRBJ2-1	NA	CASSQDIAGDYNEQFF	TGTGCCAGCAGCCAAGATATAGCGGGGGACTACAATGAGCAGTTCTTC
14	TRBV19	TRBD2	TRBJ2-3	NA	CASSRRREWDTQYF	TGTGCCAGTAGTCGGAGGCGGGAGTGGGATACGCAGTATTTT
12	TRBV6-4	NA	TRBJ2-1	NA	CASSDLPGQQFF	TGTGCCAGCAGTGACCTTCCGGGGCAGCAGTTCTTC
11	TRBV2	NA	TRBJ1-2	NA	CARTGNYGYTF	TGTGCCAGGACAGGAAACTATGGCTACACCTTC
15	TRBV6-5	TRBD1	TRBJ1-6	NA	CASRKDRVDNSPLHF	TGTGCCAGCAGGAAAGACAGGGTCGATAATTCACCCCTCCACTTT
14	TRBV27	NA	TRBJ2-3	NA	CASSQNRGTDTQYF	TGTGCCAGCAGTCAGAACAGGGGCACAGATACGCAGTATTTT
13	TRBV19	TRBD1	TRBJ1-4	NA	CASSTDRGEKLFF	TGTGCCAGTAGTACAGACAGGGGAGAAAAACTGTTTTTT
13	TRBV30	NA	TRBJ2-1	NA	CAWSVSPYNEQFF	TGTGCCTGGAGTGTTTCCCCCTACAATGAGCAGTTCTTC
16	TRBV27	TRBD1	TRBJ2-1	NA	CASSSGQVPSYNEQFF	TGTGCCAGCAGCTCAGGACAGGTACCTTCCTACAATGAGCAGTTCTTC
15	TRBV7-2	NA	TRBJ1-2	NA	CASSLAVAGYYGYTF	TGTGCCAGCAGCTTAGCGGTAGCAGGGTACTATGGCTACACCTTC
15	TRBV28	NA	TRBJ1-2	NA	CASSSWTSEENGYTF	TGTGCCAGCAGTTCTTGGACGTCGGAAGAAAATGGCTACACCTTC
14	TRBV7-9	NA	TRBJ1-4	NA	CASSSFGGNEKLFF	TGTGCCAGCAGCTCTTTTGGGGGGAATGAAAAACTGTTTTTT
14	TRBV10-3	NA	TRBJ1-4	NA	CAISDSGLGEKLFF	TGTGCCATCAGTGATTCAGGGCTCGGAGAAAAACTGTTTTTT
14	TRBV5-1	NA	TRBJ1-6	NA	CASSFEAHNSPLHF	TGCGCCAGCAGCTTCGAGGCACATAATTCACCCCTCCACTTT
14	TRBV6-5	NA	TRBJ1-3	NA	CASSRPDSGNTIYF	TGTGCCAGCAGCCGACCAGACTCTGGAAACACCATATATTTT
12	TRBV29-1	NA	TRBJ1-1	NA	CSVVPGYAEAFF	TGCAGCGTTGTCCCAGGGTACGCTGAAGCTTTCTTT
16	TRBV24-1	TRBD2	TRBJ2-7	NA	CATSDWGTSGNYEQYF	TGTGCCACCAGTGACTGGGGGACTAGTGGTAACTACGAGCAGTACTTC
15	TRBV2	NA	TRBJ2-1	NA	CASSEVGEKINEQFF	TGTGCCAGCAGTGAAGTAGGAGAGAAAATCAATGAGCAGTTCTTC
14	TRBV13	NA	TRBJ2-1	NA	CASLSRASYNEQFF	TGTGCCAGCTTATCCCGCGCATCCTACAATGAGCAGTTCTTC
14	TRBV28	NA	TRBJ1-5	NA	CASRTQVANQPQHF	TGTGCCAGCAGGACACAGGTGGCAAATCAGCCCCAGCATTTT
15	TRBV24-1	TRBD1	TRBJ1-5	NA	CATSERTGPNQPQHF	TGTGCCACCAGTGAGAGGACAGGGCCCAATCAGCCCCAGCATTTT
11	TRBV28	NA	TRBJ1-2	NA	CASSLGWGYTF	TGTGCCAGCAGTTTGGGATGGGGCTACACCTTC
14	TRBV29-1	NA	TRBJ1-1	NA	CSARGDGMNTEAFF	TGCAGCGCACGAGGTGACGGAATGAACACTGAAGCTTTCTTT
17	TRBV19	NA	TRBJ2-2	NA	CASSNPFRGRDTGELFF	TGTGCCAGTAGTAACCCCTTCCGCGGAAGGGACACCGGGGAGCTGTTTTTT
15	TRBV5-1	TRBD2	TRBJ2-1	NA	CASSLPTSGVNEQFF	TGCGCCAGCAGCTTGCCGACTAGCGGGGTCAATGAGCAGTTCTTC
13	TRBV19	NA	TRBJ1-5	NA	CASSKTGGQPQHF	TGTGCCAGTAGTAAGACGGGGGGTCAGCCCCAGCATTTT